The 26 T cell receptor beta chains presented below share a single source sample, sequenced in a study of identical twins. TCRdb ran MiXCR on the 5' RACE reads and lists one entry per CDR3 protein. Found here are hundreds of thousands of distinct CDR3 sequences, under 9% of them singletons; the top ten hold 0.98%. These data also formed part of another study, on yellow fever vaccine responses in identical twins.

Sequences were obtained from PBMCs. The source is a woman aged 18-29 years in good health.

This clonotype was recorded many times. The rearrangement links TRBV12-3 or TRBV12-4 to TRBJ2-2; maybe TRBD2 (5 bases). The CDR3 extends over 12 amino acids. V gave up 3 bases and J gave up 7 bases, with 6 bases separating them. The CDR3 DNA is TGTGCCAGCAGTTTCGGAGGCGGGGAGCTGTTTTTT. This codes for CASSFGGGELFF.

The chain combines TRBV12-3 or TRBV12-4 with TRBJ1-6; no reliable D call. This CDR3 region has 14 residues. V lost 4 bases and J 10 bases, leaving 14 bases between the germline ends. The CDR3, as DNA: TGTGCCAGCAGTTCCGAGAGTGGAGGATCACCCCTCCACTTT. Encoded protein: CASSSESGGSPLHF.

The CDR3 region has the DNA TGTGCCAGCAGCGCCCAGGGGTTGAATGGCTACACCTTC. This encodes CASSAQGLNGYTF. This rearrangement joins TRBV9 to TRBJ1-2, with D maybe TRBD1 (6 bases). The V gene lost 3 bases and the J gene lost 6 bases, with 12 bases spanning the gap. This CDR3 spans 13 amino acids. In germline, CDR1 is SGDLS, CDR2 YYNGEE.

This clonotype came up many times. The chain employs TRBV7-9 and TRBJ2-7; no clear D gene. The V end lost 1 base, the J end lost 5 bases, and 6 bases lay between the germline ends. Germline V lookup: CDR1 SEHNR, CDR2 FQNEAQ (reference sequence). The CDR3 totals 12 residues. The CDR3 DNA reads as TGTGCCAGCAGCTTAGGCTTGAACGAGCAGTACTTC. The encoded protein is CASSLGLNEQYF.

In this sample, this clonotype turned up many times. This chain uses TRBV25-1 with TRBJ2-3, with D perhaps TRBD1 or TRBD2 (5 bases each). The germline V and J ends were trimmed by 3 bases and 2 bases, with 12 bases remaining between them. The CDR3 covers 15 residues. Germline loops: CDR1 MGHDK, CDR2 SYGVNS. CDR3 region: CASSDGQGATDTQYF. The CDR3 DNA sequence: TGTGCCAGCAGTGATGGGCAGGGAGCCACAGATACGCAGTATTTT.

This sequence joins TRBV6-1 and TRBJ2-3; D is unresolved. Trimming took off 5 bases at V and 2 bases at J, with 17 bases between the two ends. The germline V gene has CDR1 MNHNS and CDR2 SASEGT. This CDR3 region has 16 residues. CDR3 sequence (DNA): TGTGCCAGCAGTCCCAGTCCTCAGGCAGCCACAGATACGCAGTATTTT. Its translation: CASSPSPQAATDTQYF.

In this sample, this clonotype turned up a few times. The V call is TRBV20-1, the J call TRBJ2-2; D unclear. The CDR3 contains 15 residues. In germline, CDR1 is DFQATT, CDR2 SNEGSKA (reference sequence). V shed 1 base and J shed 4 bases, with 13 bases lying between them. This CDR3 is CSARGRVSGTGELFF. As DNA, the CDR3 is TGCAGTGCTAGAGGCAGAGTCTCGGGCACCGGGGAGCTGTTTTTT.

The sample holds a few counts of this clonotype. The rearrangement joins TRBV7-9 to TRBJ1-1, with D maybe TRBD1 (6 bases). The ends were cut back, 7 bases at V and 0 bases at J, with 21 bases in the middle. This CDR3 comprises 17 residues. The germline CDR1 and CDR2 sequences are SEHNR and FQNEAQ (reference sequence). The CDR3 bases are TGTGCCAGCACCAATACCCGAGACAGGCCTATGAACACTGAAGCTTTCTTT. This gives the protein CASTNTRDRPMNTEAFF.

This chain links TRBV7-9 with TRBJ1-4; 8 positions agree with TRBD1. CDR1 and CDR2 from the germline V gene are SEHNR and FQNEAQ (reference sequence). This CDR3 region has 14 residues. The V gene end was trimmed by 5 bases and the J gene end by 6 bases; junction bases not matched to a gene: 5. The CDR3 DNA sequence: TGTGCCAGCAGCCAAGAGACAGGGGATGAAAAACTGTTTTTT. It yields the protein CASSQETGDEKLFF.

This clonotype has more than one count but fewer than ten. This chain joins TRBV6-5 and TRBJ2-6; 9 nucleotides agree with TRBD2. The V gene end was trimmed by 2 bases and the J gene end by 0 bases; junction bases not matched to a gene: 5. Germline assignment: CDR1 MNHEY and CDR2 SVGAGI. There are 18 residues in the CDR3. The CDR3 loop is CASSYAGLAISGANVLTF. Written as DNA, the CDR3 is TGTGCCAGCAGTTACGCTGGACTAGCGATCTCTGGGGCCAACGTCCTGACTTTC.

This clonotype has a count of ten or more. This rearrangement joins TRBV29-1 to TRBJ2-7; D perhaps matches TRBD1 (6 bases). CDR3 length equals 13 residues. Trimming took 7 bases from V and 1 from J, leaving 14 bases between them. From germline, CDR1 is SQVTM and CDR2 ANQGSEA. Here the CDR3 reads CSAAPGQSYEQYF. Written as DNA, the CDR3 is TGCAGCGCCGCTCCGGGACAATCCTACGAGCAGTACTTC.

This clonotype came up many times. V is TRBV9 and J is TRBJ2-7; TRBD2 matches at 8 bases. This CDR3 has 15 amino acids. Trimming removed 4 bases from V and 0 bases from J; junction bases left unmatched: 6. Germline CDR1 and CDR2: SGDLS and YYNGEE. CDR3 protein: CASSSGGGNSYEQYF. CDR3 nucleotide sequence: TGTGCCAGCAGCTCGGGCGGGGGGAACTCCTACGAGCAGTACTTC.

This clonotype was counted a few times. J is TRBJ2-3 and V is TRBV28; tentatively, D is TRBD1 (5 bases). There are 13 residues in the CDR3. Trimming took off 5 bases at V and 9 bases at J, with 15 bases between the two ends. The V gene's germline CDR1 is MDHEN and CDR2 SYDVKM. The CDR3 region is CASSDTDRPTQYF. CDR3 in DNA: TGTGCCAGCAGTGACACCGACAGACCGACGCAGTATTTT.

This clonotype has only a few counts. The CDR3: CSASLAGEETQYF. The CDR3 DNA is TGCAGTGCTAGCCTAGCGGGAGAAGAGACCCAGTACTTC. This rearrangement joins TRBV20-1 to TRBJ2-5; 10 nucleotides align to TRBD2. Germline values: CDR1 DFQATT, CDR2 SNEGSKA (reference sequence). CDR3 length: 13 amino acids. Germline trimming cut 3 bases from V and 3 bases from J; bases unmatched to any gene: 1.

The chain couples TRBV30 to TRBJ1-4; D is undetermined. From germline, CDR1 is GTSNPN and CDR2 SVGIG (reference sequence). Trimming took 4 bases from V and 6 from J, leaving 9 bases between them. The CDR3 length is 12 residues. CDR3 protein: CAWTDGYEKLFF. The CDR3 bases are TGTGCCTGGACTGACGGGTATGAAAAACTGTTTTTT.

This clonotype has only a few counts. The gene calls are TRBV4-3 and TRBJ2-7, with D unresolved. The CDR3 runs to 14 residues. Trimming removed 0 bases from V and 3 bases from J, with 9 bases in between. Germline V gene data show CDR1 as LGHNA and CDR2 as YSLEER. DNA for the CDR3: TGCGCCAGCAGCCAAGACTTAGGGTACTACGAGCAGTACTTC. It yields the protein CASSQDLGYYEQYF.

The chain links TRBV10-3 to TRBJ2-5; TRBD1 agrees at 7 bases. After removal of 6 bases from V and 4 bases from J, the junction contained 20 bases not matched to a gene. This CDR3 comprises 18 residues. The germline V gene has CDR1 ENHRY and CDR2 SYGVKD. Here the CDR3 DNA reads TGTGCCATCAGATCTACAAAGTCGAAGACAGGGTATGGAGAGACCCAGTACTTC. Its protein is CAIRSTKSKTGYGETQYF.

There are a few counts of this clonotype. V gene TRBV7-3 combines with J gene TRBJ2-1, with a possible D match to TRBD2 (6 bases). The CDR3 sequence is 15 residues long. Trimming shortened V by 2 bases and J by 7 bases, and 15 bases separated the two germline ends. In germline, CDR1 is SGHTA, CDR2 FQGTGA. The CDR3 sequence is CASSLAPLAGNEQFF. The CDR3 coding sequence is TGTGCCAGCAGCTTAGCGCCACTAGCAGGAAATGAGCAGTTCTTC.

This sequence joins TRBV11-2 and TRBJ2-7; 7 nucleotides align to TRBD1. CDR3 length: 15 residues. V was clipped by 0 bases and J by 5 bases; unmatched bases: 7. CDR1 is SGHAT, CDR2 FQNNGV, per germline. The CDR3 sequence: CASSLEQPGGDEQYF. As DNA, the CDR3 is TGTGCCAGCAGCTTAGAGCAACCAGGGGGTGACGAGCAGTACTTC.

This clonotype has only a few counts. The V and J genes are TRBV15 and TRBJ2-2; 11 nucleotides line up with TRBD1. Germline V gene data show CDR1 as LNHNV and CDR2 as YYDKDF (reference sequence). V trimming: 6 bases; J trimming: 7 bases; junction bases outside the gene matches: 4. CDR3 length equals 14 residues. The CDR3 region is CATSKDRGHGELFF. In DNA form, the CDR3 reads TGTGCCACCAGTAAGGACAGGGGGCACGGGGAGCTGTTTTTT.

This clonotype was counted only a few times. This chain uses TRBV5-1 with TRBJ2-1; D unresolved. V was pared by 3 bases and J by 3 bases, with 10 bases between. This CDR3 spans 14 amino acids. CDR1 and CDR2 from the germline V gene are SGHRS and YFSETQ. The CDR3 region has the DNA TGCGCCAGCAGCTCCGCTCACAACTACAATGAGCAGTTCTTC. This translates into CASSSAHNYNEQFF. The variable domain in full, completed from reference TRBV5-1 and TRBJ2-1, reads KAGVTQTPRYLIKTRGQQVTLSCSPISGHRSVSWYQQTPGQGLQFLFEYFSETQRNKGNFPGRFSGRQFSNSRSEMNVSTLELGDSALYLCASSSAHNYNEQFFGPGTRLTVL.

This clonotype occurred many times. The genes are TRBV25-1 and TRBJ2-1; tentatively, D is TRBD2 (7 bases). This CDR3 has 18 amino acids. Germline loops: CDR1 MGHDK, CDR2 SYGVNS. V lost 8 bases and J 1 base, leaving 24 bases between the germline ends. The CDR3 bases are TGTGCCAGCCTCGATACCCTACTAGGGGGAGGGTCCTACAATGAGCAGTTCTTC. Its translation: CASLDTLLGGGSYNEQFF. Full variable domain (remainder filled in from reference TRBV25-1 and TRBJ2-1): EADIYQTPRYLVIGTGKKITLECSQTMGHDKMYWYQQDPGMELHLIHYSYGVNSTEKGDLSSESTVSRIRTEHFPLTLESARPSHTSQYLCASLDTLLGGGSYNEQFFGPGTRLTVL.

The chain uses TRBV20-1 and TRBJ2-7; maybe TRBD2 (5 bases). The CDR3 spans 13 residues. V was cut by 1 base and J by 4 bases, with 11 bases left in between. The V gene's germline CDR1 is DFQATT and CDR2 SNEGSKA (reference sequence). Written as DNA, the CDR3 is TGCAGTGCTAGAGCCGCACTAGGGTACGAGCAGTACTTC. This sequence encodes CSARAALGYEQYF.

The table lists this clonotype with many counts. The J gene is TRBJ1-2, the V gene TRBV7-9; the D is unclear. The V and J ends lost 3 bases and 8 bases respectively, with 10 bases between them. From germline, CDR1 is SEHNR and CDR2 FQNEAQ (reference sequence). The CDR3 sequence is 12 residues long. This CDR3 is CASSFPPEGYTF. DNA of the CDR3: TGTGCCAGCAGCTTTCCGCCTGAGGGCTACACCTTC.

This clonotype was recorded a few times. This rearrangement joins TRBV6-6 to TRBJ2-5; TRBD1 is a possible D gene (5 bases). Trimming cost V 8 bases and J 5 bases, with 12 bases left between them. This CDR3 spans 12 amino acids. Germline loops: CDR1 MNHNY, CDR2 SVGAGI (reference sequence). In nucleotides, the CDR3 is TGTGCCAGCGGGGCTCCCGGCGAGACCCAGTACTTC. Encoded protein: CASGAPGETQYF.

This chain connects TRBV5-1 to TRBJ2-1; 9 bases map to TRBD2. The CDR3 is 21 amino acids. Germline V gives CDR1 SGHRS, CDR2 YFSETQ. The V segment lost 4 bases and the J segment 0 bases; nucleotides outside the gene matches: 20. CDR3 in amino acids: CASSQPRTSEFYLSSYNEQFF. The CDR3 bases are TGCGCCAGCAGCCAGCCCCGGACTAGCGAGTTCTACCTTAGCTCCTACAATGAGCAGTTCTTC.